These 29 T cell receptor beta chains originate from one sample sequenced in a study of tumor-infiltrating lymphocytes in primary liver carcinoma. The source material, about 17-31 mg of unsorted bulk tissue, was used to co-extract RNA and DNA. Researchers generated TCR beta cDNA from about 450 ng of total RNA, relying on a constant-region primer. ARM-PCR was slightly modified, and three nested multiplex PCR rounds with it gave rise to the TCR beta libraries. For about 11 cycles apiece, the opening two PCR rounds ran with TRBV1-TRBV30 forward primers and a C-beta reverse primer. From the multiplex PCR reads, TCRdb called clonotypes with MiXCR, one entry per CDR3 protein. The table has 70,000 to 95,000 distinct CDR3 sequences, approximately 74% seen once. Source material: liver tumor tissue from sampling region 4. Subset denoted: tumor region T4, right-lateral pole. Receptor source: a man aged 35 to 55 with primary liver carcinoma and hepatitis B virus infection.

About this clonotype itself: Compared with germline, one end of the junction differs, possibly owing to a read error. The CDR3: CSATGGVVYDEQFF. The DNA for the CDR3 is TGCAGCGCTACGGGGGGAGTGGTCTACGATGAGCAGTTCTTC. The chain uses TRBV29-1 and TRBJ2-1, with 7 bases fitting TRBD2. The CDR3 sequence is 14 residues long. Germline V gene data show CDR1 as SQVTM and CDR2 as ANQGSEA.

This clonotype was counted many times. The V gene is TRBV5-5, the J gene TRBJ2-2, with TRBD2 matching 14 bases. The CDR3 has 18 residues. In germline, CDR1 is SGHKS, CDR2 YYEKEE (reference sequence). The J segment lost 0 bases and the V segment lost 4 bases, leaving 5 bases of the junction unmatched. The CDR3, as DNA: TGTGCCAGCAGCAGGGGACTAGCGGGAGACTCGAACACCGGGGAGCTGTTTTTT. It encodes CASSRGLAGDSNTGELFF. Based on the CDR3 plus reference TRBV5-5 and TRBJ2-2, the full variable domain is DAGVTQSPTHLIKTRGQQVTLRCSPISGHKSVSWYQQVLGQGPQFIFQYYEKEERGRGNFPDRFSARQFPNYSSELNVNALLLGDSALYLCASSRGLAGDSNTGELFFGEGSRLTVL.

The rearrangement uses TRBV6-2 or TRBV6-3 and TRBJ1-1; TRBD1 aligns across 7 bases. The junction had 12 bases not matched to a gene; V was cut back by 6 bases and J by 5 bases. Germline loops: CDR1 MNHEY, CDR2 SVGEGT. CDR3 length: 15 residues. The CDR3 sequence: CASRLIQGRGTEAFF. The CDR3 DNA reads as TGTGCCAGCAGACTCATACAGGGGAGGGGGACTGAAGCTTTCTTT.

This clonotype was counted many times. The rearrangement uses TRBV12-3 or TRBV12-4 and TRBJ2-5; 12 bases map to TRBD2. With 6 bases clipped from V and 5 bases from J, the junction kept 13 bases outside the gene matches. The CDR3 contains 17 residues. The CDR3 sequence is CASSFRLAGVPGETQYF. DNA of the CDR3: TGTGCCAGCAGCTTTCGACTAGCGGGAGTACCGGGGGAGACCCAGTACTTC.

A remark on this clonotype: Given the absence of the conserved phenylalanine or tryptophan at the CDR3 end, a read error is likely. V gene TRBV5-6 combines with J gene TRBJ2-1; D tentatively reads TRBD1 or TRBD2 (5 bases each). The germline V gene encodes CDR1 SGHDT and CDR2 YYEEEE. CDR3 size: 18 residues. The CDR3 loop reads CASGLAGTARQFVNEQFL. Here the CDR3 DNA reads TGTGCCAGCGGCTTGGCCGGGACCGCGCGGCAATTCGTCAATGAGCAGTTCCTC.

To note about this clonotype: A much larger clone sits a single nucleotide away, making a read error possible. The genes are TRBV30 and TRBJ1-2; D gene uncertain. This CDR3 is 15 amino acids long. CDR1 is GTSNPN, CDR2 SVGIG, per germline (reference sequence). The CDR3 DNA follows: TGTGCCTGGAGTTATCCTCCCGGAGCTAACTGTGGCTACACCTTC. The encoded protein is CAWSYPPGANCGYTF.

The sample holds many counts of this clonotype. The gene calls are TRBV12-3 or TRBV12-4 and TRBJ1-4; D is ambiguous. Trimming pared 4 bases from V and 5 bases from J, leaving 8 bases between. This CDR3 has 13 amino acids. The CDR3 sequence: CASSSSQNEKLFF. Here the CDR3 DNA reads TGTGCCAGCAGTTCCAGCCAAAATGAAAAACTGTTTTTT.

A remark on this clonotype: One junction end disagrees with the germline gene, perhaps due to a read error. The V gene is TRBV6-1, the J gene TRBJ2-2, with a weak D call TRBD2 (5 bases). Germline V gene lookup returns CDR1 MNHNS and CDR2 SASEGT. This CDR3 contains 15 residues. The CDR3 DNA reads TGTGCCTTAAAAGGGCCAGAAGGGAACACCGGGGAGTTGTCTTTT. Translated, it gives CALKGPEGNTGELSF.

V usage is TRBV11-2 and J usage is TRBJ1-6; weak D call: TRBD1 (5 bases). The germline V gene encodes CDR1 SGHAT and CDR2 FQNNGV. CDR3 length equals 15 residues. V lost 8 bases, J lost 9 bases, and 20 bases lay in between. For the CDR3, the DNA is TGTGCCAGCGGATTAAGTTTGGGGGAAGGTTCACCCCTCCACTTT. Translating it yields CASGLSLGEGSPLHF.

This clonotype was counted a few times. A much larger clone is a single base away; this may be a read error. The chain links TRBV5-1 to TRBJ1-4; D gene unclear. The CDR3 length is 15 residues. The ends were cut back, 5 bases at V and 1 base at J, with 12 bases in the middle. Germline V CDR1 and CDR2: SGHRS, YFSETQ. The CDR3 region has the DNA TGCGCCAGCAGACCCGATGGGGTAACTAATGAAAAACTGTTTTTT. As protein: CASRPDGVTNEKLFF. The full variable domain, completed using reference TRBV5-1 and TRBJ1-4, is KAGVTQTPRYLIKTRGQQVTLSCSPISGHRSVSWYQQTPGQGLQFLFEYFSETQRNKGNFPGRFSGRQFSNSRSEMNVSTLELGDSALYLCASRPDGVTNEKLFFGSGTQLSVL.

V is TRBV11-1 and J is TRBJ2-3, with 9 bases that match TRBD2. Per the germline V gene, CDR1 is SGHAT and CDR2 is FQDESV (reference sequence). The CDR3 is 16 residues long. The CDR3 DNA follows: TGTGTCGGTAGCCTCGGGACTAGCACACAAACAGATACGCAGTATTTT. This encodes CVGSLGTSTQTDTQYF. The whole variable domain, remainder taken from reference TRBV11-1 and TRBJ2-3, is EAEVAQSPRYKITEKSQAVAFWCDPISGHATLYWYRQILGQGPELLVQFQDESVVDDSQLPKDRFSAERLKGVDSTLKIQPAELGDSAMYLCVGSLGTSTQTDTQYFGPGTRLTVL.

With respect to this clonotype: The CDR3 ends on some other residue instead of the conserved phenylalanine or tryptophan, so this is likely a read error. The DNA is omitted, as the CDR3 cannot be located on it reliably, and the CDR3 follows TCRdb's listing. The rearrangement links TRBV29-1 to TRBJ1-2; the table's TRBD1 call for D was not verified on the DNA. The germline gives CDR1 SQVTM, CDR2 ANQGSEA. The length of the CDR3 is 15 amino acids, counting both ends. CDR3 sequence: CSVTLNRGSNYGYTL.

This clonotype was seen only once. Mismatch with germline at one junction end may stem from a read error. This chain joins TRBV14 and TRBJ2-4; no clear D. This CDR3 comprises 13 residues. CDR1 and CDR2 (germline): SGHDN, FVKESK. Here the CDR3 DNA reads TGTGCCAGCAACCAAGGGTTGGGAAACATTCAGTACTTC. Translation gives CASNQGLGNIQYF.

Comment on this clonotype: Germline is not matched at one junction end, which may reflect a read error. V usage is TRBV29-1 and J usage is TRBJ1-2, with D uncertain. The CDR3 runs 12 residues. The germline V gene has CDR1 SQVTM and CDR2 ANQGSEA. The CDR3 nucleotides read TGCAGCGTTCGGATATGGGAGGTTGGCTACACATTC. This gives the protein CSVRIWEVGYTF.

Comments on this clonotype: This clone may be a read error of a much larger clone one base away. The genes are TRBV30 and TRBJ2-7, with D possibly TRBD1 on 5 matching bases. The germline CDR1 and CDR2 sequences are GTSNPN and SVGIG (reference sequence). V lost 0 bases, J lost 7 bases, and 13 bases lay in between. The CDR3 is 13 residues long. The chain's CDR3 is CAWSVAGAGEQYF. The CDR3 DNA sequence: TGTGCCTGGAGTGTAGCTGGGGCCGGGGAGCAGTACTTC. The whole variable domain, filled in from reference TRBV30 and TRBJ2-7, reads SQTIHQWPATLVQPVGSPLSLECTVEGTSNPNLYWYRQAAGRGLQLLFYSVGIGQISSEVPQNLSASRPQDRQFILSSKKLLLSDSGFYLCAWSVAGAGEQYFGPGTRLTVT.

This clonotype was detected only a few times. A junction boundary mismatches the germline segment, possibly from a read error. The genes are TRBV5-5 and TRBJ1-5; tentative D call: TRBD1 (5 bases). The CDR3 contains 16 residues. Germline V gene sequence: CDR1 SGHKS, CDR2 YYEKEE (reference sequence). The CDR3 loop reads CASSFNGPGGNQPQHF. CDR3 DNA sequence: TGTGCTAGCAGCTTCAACGGCCCGGGGGGCAATCAGCCCCAGCATTTT.

With regard to this clonotype: At one end, the junction sequence differs from germline, possibly due to a read error. The J gene is TRBJ2-2, the V gene TRBV11-2, with TRBD1 as a possible D gene (5 bases). Germline V gene lookup returns CDR1 SGHAT and CDR2 FQNNGV. The CDR3 length is 15 residues. The CDR3 loop is CASSLVGQGTGELFF. CDR3 coding DNA: TGTGCCAGTAGCTTAGTCGGGCAGGGCACCGGGGAGCTGTTTTTT.

As to this clonotype: The CDR3 end shows no conserved phenylalanine or tryptophan, and so a read error is likely. The gene calls are TRBV10-3 and TRBJ2-3, with 12 positions matching TRBD2. Trimming cost V 8 bases and J 3 bases; bases outside gene matches: 15. The CDR3 has 18 amino acids. Germline CDR1 is ENHRY and CDR2 is SYGVKD. The CDR3 region has the DNA TGTGCCATCTCAAGAAGGATTCTAGCGGGAGGGGGGACAGATACGCAGTATTAT. Translation gives CAISRRILAGGGTDTQYY.

Concerning this clonotype: Here the CDR3 omits its conserved ending phenylalanine or tryptophan, so a read error is the likely source. The rearrangement joins TRBV11-2 to TRBJ2-4; weak D call: TRBD1 (6 bases). Germline V lookup: CDR1 SGHAT, CDR2 FQNNGV. The CDR3 has 15 residues. The CDR3 here is CASGLSPEGENIQYI. As DNA, the CDR3 is TGTGCAAGCGGCTTAAGTCCAGAGGGGGAAAACATTCAGTACATC.

On this clonotype itself: Sequence at one end of the junction differs from germline and may be a read error. The V and J genes are TRBV6-1 and TRBJ1-2; 7 bases are shared with TRBD1. The germline CDR1 and CDR2 sequences are MNHNS and SASEGT. The CDR3 extends over 15 amino acids. In DNA, the CDR3 is TGTGCCAGCACCGAACCGGGACAGACGCGGGATGGCTACATCTTC. Protein product: CASTEPGQTRDGYIF.

The chain employs TRBV6-1 and TRBJ1-6, with no clear D. The CDR3 covers 13 residues. CDR1 MNHNS and CDR2 SASEGT come from the germline V gene. V was shortened by 6 bases and J by 14 bases, with 17 bases between the two germline ends. CDR3 in DNA: TGTGCCAGCAGGACCGCCGATAATTCGGCCCTCCACTTT. This codes for CASRTADNSALHF.

This clonotype was seen at least ten times. V gene TRBV12-3 or TRBV12-4 combines with J gene TRBJ2-5; no clear D. V was pared by 4 bases and J by 0 bases, with 3 bases between. The CDR3 runs 12 residues. CDR3 bases: TGTGCCAGCAGTTACGACCAAGAGACCCAGTACTTC. Encoded protein: CASSYDQETQYF.

Notes on this clonotype: The CDR3 ends on some other residue instead of the conserved phenylalanine or tryptophan, so this is likely a read error. J is TRBJ2-1 and V is TRBV5-4, with TRBD1 as a possible D gene (5 bases). Trimming stripped 0 bases from V and 4 bases from J, with 14 bases between. Germline loops: CDR1 SGHNT, CDR2 YYREEE (reference sequence). The CDR3 is 16 amino acids. CDR3 DNA: TGTGCCAGCAGCTTGGATGGCATGGGGCAATACAATGAGCAGTTCTCC. This sequence encodes CASSLDGMGQYNEQFS.

A word on this clonotype: One end of the junction fails to match germline, which may point to a read error. V and J are TRBV29-1 and TRBJ1-1, with no clear D. The germline V gene encodes CDR1 SQVTM and CDR2 ANQGSEA. The CDR3 loop spans 14 amino acids. CDR3 nucleotides: TGCAGCGCTCAGAAGCTGACCCGGGAGGGTGAAGTTTTCTTT. Protein product: CSAQKLTREGEVFF.

This clonotype was detected many times. This rearrangement joins TRBV4-1 to TRBJ2-3, with TRBD2 identical over 12 bases. Germline lookup yields CDR1 MGHRA and CDR2 YSYEKL. The CDR3 length is 17 residues. The V segment lost 6 bases and the J segment 11 bases; nucleotides outside the gene matches: 18. Here the CDR3 DNA reads TGCGCCAGCAGGCCTAAGATCACTAGCGGGAGGCCCGCGGGGCAGTATTTT. Amino acids: CASRPKITSGRPAGQYF.

The chain carries TRBV6-2 or TRBV6-3 and TRBJ1-5; no reliable D call. CDR1 and CDR2 from the germline V gene are MNHEY and SVGEGT. The CDR3 consists of 17 residues. V was clipped by 7 bases and J by 0 bases, with 19 bases between them. As DNA, the CDR3 is TGTGCCAGCATCCGCCAGCCTTGGAGGTGTAGCAATCAGCCCCAGCATTTT. As protein: CASIRQPWRCSNQPQHF.

Points on this clonotype: The germline gene is not matched at one end of the junction; a read error may be the cause. The chain is built from TRBV29-1 and TRBJ2-5; tentative D call: TRBD2 (5 bases). The CDR3 length is 13 residues. The germline gives CDR1 SQVTM, CDR2 ANQGSEA. CDR3 nucleotides: TGCAGCGTTGGTGAGAGGGCCACTGAGATCCAGTACTTC. Translated, it gives CSVGERATEIQYF.

The chain joins TRBV6-5 to TRBJ1-2, with D hard to call. The CDR3 is 15 amino acids. The V and J ends lost 3 bases and 2 bases respectively, with 13 bases between them. Per germline, CDR1 MNHEY and CDR2 SVGAGI. CDR3 amino acids: CASSYSLPSNYGYTF. CDR3 DNA: TGTGCCAGCAGTTATTCACTACCTTCCAACTATGGCTACACCTTC.

Of note for this clonotype: Lacking the conserved final phenylalanine or tryptophan, this CDR3 likely reflects a read error. The chain recombines TRBV11-2 with TRBJ2-6; 7 nucleotides line up with TRBD1. Germline CDR1 is SGHAT and CDR2 is FQNNGV. This CDR3 region has 16 residues. The CDR3 bases are TGTGCCAGCAGGCCGGGACAGAGATCTGTGGCCAACGTCCTGACTTAC. Residues: CASRPGQRSVANVLTY.